This T cell receptor beta chain came from a study of regulatory T cells in long-lasting Graves disease. Looking at the study overall: Patients newly diagnosed with Graves' had been on antithyroid drugs for under 3 months. Overall study results and limits: Persistent patients shared more public clonotypes (approximately 2,500) than new patients (more than 900).

Described time point: newly diagnosed GD, antithyroid drugs for less than 3 months. Isolated PBMC RNA provided the starting material for the TCR library. In this sample, this clonotype turned up a few times. Its antigen remains unidentified. A much larger clone lies a single base off, so this may be a read error. This CDR3 has 12 amino acids. The V and J ends lost 7 bases and 6 bases respectively, with 9 bases between them. From germline, CDR1 is WSHSY and CDR2 SAAADI. Building the TCR beta libraries relied on iRepertoire HTBI primers, and CDR3 regions underwent Arm-PCR. Original processing notes: Identification across samples found about 61 TRBV and about 13 TRBJ segments. From the multiplex PCR reads, TCRdb called clonotypes with MiXCR, one entry per CDR3 protein. None of the V and J calls come from the authors' own analysis; TCRdb made them. The table includes over 450,000 distinct CDR3 sequences, around 12% detected once.

The sample was also reused in another study, on T cells in Graves' hyperthyroidism and ophthalmopathy. According to that study: Every diagnosis used clinical symptoms, serum thyroxine and TRAb, thyroid ultrasound and orbital computed tomography.

This sequence originates from a woman aged 30 to 39 with Graves disease. Sample: peripheral blood mononuclear cells (PBMCs), taken at new diagnosis, from a patient treated with antithyroid drugs. V gene TRBV10-2 combines with J gene TRBJ2-2; D gene unclear. The CDR3: CASTTSSGELFF. The CDR3 DNA sequence: TGCGCCAGCACGACGAGTTCCGGGGAGCTGTTTTTT.